In its sample, the clone carrying this T cell receptor (beta chain) was seen a few times. The antigen is not known. This sample was taken from a study of early T cells in non-severe SARS-CoV-2 infection. Overall study context: The study sequenced bulk RNA from unsorted whole blood, with chains unpaired. Overall study results and limits: The matching step, a VDJdb search, favored anti-spike CD8 responses and missed private and CD4 specificities.

CDR1 DFQATT and CDR2 SNEGSKA come from the germline V gene (reference sequence). V was shortened by 3 bases and J by 0 bases, with 16 bases between the two germline ends. The CDR3 is made up of 16 amino acids. Individual cDNA molecules were tagged with unique molecular identifiers. TCRdb called the 5' RACE reads again in MiXCR, with one record for every CDR3 protein. The data show roughly 64,000 distinct CDR3 sequences, approximately 11% seen once. The TCR was taken from an adult who was a healthcare worker with PCR-confirmed SARS-CoV-2 infection or an uninfected control (not recorded which). The J gene is TRBJ2-3, the V gene TRBV20-1; possible D gene TRBD2, 5 bases. The sample here was whole blood, taken at baseline. The CDR3 sequence: CSASSPLALSTDTQYF. The CDR3 DNA reads TGCAGTGCTAGTTCTCCCCTAGCCCTTAGCACAGATACGCAGTATTTT.